This note documents a single T cell receptor beta chain sequence. This record comes from a study of glioma-infiltrating T cells after dendritic cell vaccination. V lost 2 bases, J lost 3 bases, and 8 bases stayed unmatched. Germline CDR1 reads SGHRS; CDR2 reads YFSETQ. The CDR3 has 17 amino acids. The repertoire was sequenced with immunoSEQ multiplex PCR; TCRdb's copy has only in-frame clones and lacks some. Here the sample spans tens of thousands of clones, around 84% being singletons. The receptor was isolated from a human donor with glioblastoma. The V gene is TRBV5-1, the J gene TRBJ1-1; 12 bases fit TRBD1. The sample in question was blood, obtained before dendritic cell vaccination. The CDR3 loop reads CASSLGGTGGEDTEAFF. The CDR3 bases are TGCGCCAGCAGCTTAGGAGGGACAGGGGGCGAGGACACTGAAGCTTTCTTT.